One sample yielded the 26 T cell receptor beta chains listed below, sequenced in a study of fetal regulatory T cell absence and autoimmunity. Data came from immunoSEQ multiplex PCR; TCRdb stores just in-frame clones and leaves some out. There are about 95,000 clones in the sample; approximately 75% occur only once, and 1.5% to 2% lies in the top ten. Sequencing input: pancreas tissue. These receptors were collected from a male donor with IPEX syndrome.

This clone was observed a few times. The rearrangement links TRBV2 to TRBJ2-7; 7 positions agree with TRBD1. The V segment lost 11 bases and the J segment 5 bases; nucleotides outside the gene matches: 12. Germline V CDR1 and CDR2: SNHLY, FYNNEI. The CDR3 contains 13 residues. Written as DNA, the CDR3 is TGTGCCGTAATAGGGGGCCAGCATGACGAGCAGTACTTC. It specifies CAVIGGQHDEQYF.

This clone showed up just a few times. The rearrangement joins TRBV7-9 to TRBJ2-1, with 9 bases identical to TRBD1. The CDR3 is 15 residues long. Germline V gene lookup returns CDR1 SEHNR and CDR2 FQNEAQ (reference sequence). J lost 5 bases, V lost 6 bases, and 8 bases had no gene match. CDR3 DNA sequence: TGTGCCAGCAGAGACTTCCGGGACAGGGACAATGAGCAGTTCTTC. Translating gives CASRDFRDRDNEQFF.

The chain has TRBV10-3 and TRBJ2-3, with TRBD2 matching over 13 bases. In germline, CDR1 is ENHRY, CDR2 SYGVKD. This CDR3 comprises 18 residues. Trimming cost V 0 bases and J 2 bases; bases outside gene matches: 5. CDR3 nucleotide sequence: TGTGCCATCAGTGAGTCTTGGACTAGCGGGGGTAACACAGATACGCAGTATTTT. Protein: CAISESWTSGGNTDTQYF.

The chain couples TRBV5-4 to TRBJ2-1, with unresolved D. The CDR3 is made up of 12 amino acids. From germline, CDR1 is SGHNT and CDR2 YYREEE (reference sequence). The V end lost 2 bases, the J end lost 3 bases, and 3 bases lay between the germline ends. Written as DNA, the CDR3 is TGTGCCAGCAGCTTTTTCTACAATGAGCAGTTCTTC. Protein product: CASSFFYNEQFF.

This clone has a single count. The V call is TRBV19, the J call TRBJ2-3; D ambiguous. CDR1 is LNHDA, CDR2 SQIVND, per germline (reference sequence). The CDR3 sequence is 14 residues long. The V end was cut by 1 base, the J end by 5 bases, with 10 bases between. This chain's CDR3 is CASSIGSGQDTQYF. The CDR3 DNA follows: TGTGCCAGTAGTATAGGATCCGGGCAAGATACGCAGTATTTT.

J is TRBJ1-2 and V is TRBV29-1, with D possibly being TRBD1 (5 bases). CDR1 and CDR2 (germline): SQVTM, ANQGSEA. Trimming removed 1 base at V and 4 bases at J, with 7 bases between. The CDR3 has 12 residues. CDR3 loop: CSVEGQSYGYTF. CDR3 nucleotide sequence: TGCAGCGTTGAAGGACAGTCCTATGGCTACACCTTC.

The genes are TRBV30 and TRBJ2-2, with 7 bases matching TRBD2. Germline V gives CDR1 GTSNPN, CDR2 SVGIG (reference sequence). The CDR3 covers 15 residues. V lost 2 bases to trimming and J lost 6 bases; unmatched junction nucleotides: 9. DNA for the CDR3: TGTGCCTGGAGTTTAAGGCAGCGGGGCGCCGGGGAGCTGTTTTTT. This gives the protein CAWSLRQRGAGELFF.

The V gene is TRBV7-9, the J gene TRBJ2-1, with D perhaps TRBD1 (6 bases). The germline gives CDR1 SEHNR, CDR2 FQNEAQ (reference sequence). V gave up 7 bases and J gave up 5 bases, with 15 bases separating them. The CDR3 spans 14 residues. DNA for the CDR3: TGTGCCAGCACAACAACATACAGGGACAATGAGCAGTTCTTC. The encoded protein is CASTTTYRDNEQFF.

The count of this clone is one. The chain employs TRBV5-1 and TRBJ1-5, with 11 bases matching TRBD1. Trimming at V came to 4 bases and at J to 0 bases, leaving 6 bases not matched to a gene. The CDR3 has 17 residues. Germline CDR1 and CDR2: SGHRS and YFSETQ. The CDR3 nucleotides are TGCGCCAGCAGCCCCGGGACAGGGGGATATAGCAATCAGCCCCAGCATTTT. Translated, it gives CASSPGTGGYSNQPQHF.

The rearrangement uses TRBV11-2 and TRBJ1-2; 8 positions agree with TRBD1. Per the germline V gene, CDR1 is SGHAT and CDR2 is FQNNGV. Trimming at V came to 4 bases and at J to 0 bases, leaving 13 bases not matched to a gene. CDR3 length: 18 amino acids. CDR3 sequence (DNA): TGTGCCAGCAGCTCGTTGGTCGGACAGGGAGTTGCTAACTATGGCTACACCTTC. Amino acids: CASSSLVGQGVANYGYTF. The full variable domain, with the rest looked up from reference TRBV11-2 and TRBJ1-2, is EAGVAQSPRYKIIEKRQSVAFWCNPISGHATLYWYQQILGQGPKLLIQFQNNGVVDDSQLPKDRFSAERLKGVDSTLKIQPAKLEDSAVYLCASSSLVGQGVANYGYTFGSGTRLTVV.

V and J are TRBV11-2 and TRBJ2-7, with 9 bases lining up with TRBD2. V lost 1 base and J lost 8; bases outside the gene matches: 9. In germline, CDR1 is SGHAT, CDR2 FQNNGV. The CDR3 is 15 residues long. This CDR3 is CASSLAPGLAGKQYF. CDR3 DNA: TGTGCCAGCAGCTTAGCCCCTGGGCTAGCGGGAAAGCAGTACTTC.

This clone was detected only once. V is TRBV6-1 and J is TRBJ1-4; TRBD1 is a possible D gene (5 bases). The CDR3 extends over 14 amino acids. Trimming stripped 2 bases from V and 8 bases from J, with 12 bases between. Germline values: CDR1 MNHNS, CDR2 SASEGT. This CDR3 is CASSEFRRGEKLFF. The DNA for the CDR3 is TGTGCCAGCAGTGAATTTAGAAGGGGAGAAAAACTGTTTTTT.

The rearrangement joins TRBV11-3 to TRBJ1-2; 8 bases line up with TRBD1. CDR1 is SGHNT, CDR2 YENEEA, per germline. The CDR3 is 14 residues long. Trimming at V came to 1 base and at J to 2 bases, leaving 0 bases not matched to a gene. The CDR3 DNA sequence: TGTGCCAGCAGCTTAGGGACAGGGAACTATGGCTACACCTTC. Translated, it gives CASSLGTGNYGYTF.

This sequence joins TRBV4-2 and TRBJ2-7; D may be TRBD1 (5 bases). Trimming removed 0 bases from V and 1 base from J, with 16 bases in between. The germline V gene encodes CDR1 LGHNA and CDR2 YNFKEQ. The CDR3 is 17 residues long. CDR3 DNA sequence: TGTGCCAGCAGCCAAGATTCTAAGGGAAGGGGTTCCTACGAGCAGTACTTC. Translation gives CASSQDSKGRGSYEQYF.

This clone was observed a handful of times. The V gene is TRBV9, the J gene TRBJ2-2, with D possibly being TRBD2 (5 bases). Germline V gene sequence: CDR1 SGDLS, CDR2 YYNGEE. The CDR3 contains 13 residues. The ends were cut back, 5 bases at V and 1 base at J, with 6 bases in the middle. The CDR3 DNA sequence: TGTGCCAGCAGGGCGGGGAACACCGGGGAGCTGTTTTTT. Translating it yields CASRAGNTGELFF.

This clone is medium-sized within its sample. The rearrangement joins TRBV2 to TRBJ1-5; D is unclear. The CDR3 runs to 13 residues. The V end lost 7 bases, the J end lost 3 bases, and 10 bases lay between the germline ends. Germline CDR1 SNHLY, CDR2 FYNNEI. For the CDR3, the DNA is TGTGCCAGCACTGGACTGTTCAATCAGCCCCAGCATTTT. This encodes CASTGLFNQPQHF.

This clone has more than one count but fewer than ten. The rearrangement joins TRBV10-3 to TRBJ1-1, with 10 bases lining up with TRBD1. The CDR3 loop spans 16 amino acids. Germline CDR1 is ENHRY and CDR2 is SYGVKD. V was pared by 5 bases and J by 1 base, with 7 bases of the junction left unmatched. CDR3 loop: CAISTGTGVRNTEAFF. The CDR3, as DNA: TGTGCCATCAGTACCGGGACAGGGGTGAGGAACACTGAAGCTTTCTTT.

This sequence joins TRBV5-6 and TRBJ2-1; D ambiguous. Germline CDR1 and CDR2: SGHDT and YYEEEE. Trimming pared 3 bases from V and 9 bases from J, leaving 10 bases between. The CDR3 consists of 12 residues. This chain's CDR3 is CASSWGLSEQFF. CDR3 coding DNA: TGTGCCAGCAGCTGGGGTCTCAGTGAGCAGTTCTTC.

The gene calls are TRBV7-9 and TRBJ2-2; D is possibly TRBD1 (5 bases). This CDR3 contains 19 residues. V was clipped by 2 bases and J by 1 base, with 20 bases between them. Looked up from germline, CDR1 is SEHNR and CDR2 is FQNEAQ (reference sequence). The CDR3 coding sequence is TGTGCCAGCAGCTTAAAGGTAGAAGGACAACTAATGAACACCGGGGAGCTGTTTTTT. Its translation is CASSLKVEGQLMNTGELFF.

J is TRBJ1-6 and V is TRBV6-1, with TRBD1 matching over 10 bases. Germline values: CDR1 MNHNS, CDR2 SASEGT. CDR3 length: 17 residues. V gave up 3 bases and J gave up 3 bases; unmatched junction bases: 5. Written as DNA, the CDR3 is TGTGCCAGCAGTGATCGGGACAGGGGATTCTATAATTCACCCCTCCACTTT. Amino acids: CASSDRDRGFYNSPLHF.

J is TRBJ2-7 and V is TRBV19, with 12 bases that match TRBD2. The CDR3 has 14 residues. J gave up 6 bases and V 6 bases, and 6 bases lay outside the gene matches. The germline CDR1 and CDR2 sequences are LNHDA and SQIVND (reference sequence). The CDR3 DNA reads TGTGCCAGTAGGAGACTAGCGGGAGTAAGCGAGCAGTACTTC. It codes for CASRRLAGVSEQYF.

The V gene is TRBV2, the J gene TRBJ1-4, with D tentatively TRBD1 (5 bases). The germline gives CDR1 SNHLY, CDR2 FYNNEI. V was trimmed by 2 bases and J by 4 bases, leaving 14 bases between them. There are 16 residues in the CDR3. The CDR3 DNA is TGTGCCAGCAGTGAAAAGAGAGGGGCCCTTAATGAAAAACTGTTTTTT. This gives the protein CASSEKRGALNEKLFF.

The rearrangement joins TRBV7-9 to TRBJ1-4; TRBD1 is a possible D gene (6 bases). Germline V gives CDR1 SEHNR, CDR2 FQNEAQ (reference sequence). This CDR3 spans 15 amino acids. V was trimmed by 11 bases and J by 0 bases, leaving 16 bases between them. The CDR3 is CAGGRGPATNEKLFF. Here the CDR3 DNA reads TGTGCCGGGGGGCGTGGGCCGGCAACTAATGAAAAACTGTTTTTT.

V and J are TRBV29-1 and TRBJ2-5; TRBD1 might be the D (6 bases). The V and J ends lost 5 bases and 0 bases respectively, with 13 bases between them. Germline V gene data show CDR1 as SQVTM and CDR2 as ANQGSEA. CDR3 length: 14 amino acids. The chain's CDR3 is CSVLPGHNQETQYF. The CDR3, as DNA: TGCAGCGTTCTACCGGGACACAACCAAGAGACCCAGTACTTC.

The chain uses TRBV12-5 and TRBJ2-2, with a weak D call TRBD2 (6 bases). V lost 2 bases, J lost 0 bases, and 19 bases lay in between. The CDR3 consists of 19 residues. The germline V gene has CDR1 LGHNT and CDR2 FRNRAP. CDR3 protein: CASGLTPYNGLSNTGELFF. Here the CDR3 DNA reads TGTGCTAGTGGTTTGACTCCCTATAACGGACTATCGAACACCGGGGAGCTGTTTTTT.

V is TRBV4-1 and J is TRBJ1-2, with D uncertain. Between the trimmed V and J ends, which lost 3 bases and 3 bases, there was a span of 8 bases. Germline CDR1 reads MGHRA; CDR2 reads YSYEKL. The length of the CDR3 is 13 residues. CDR3 nucleotide sequence: TGCGCCAGCAGCCAGATCCTCCACTATGGCTACACCTTC. Protein product: CASSQILHYGYTF.